This passage covers 25 T cell receptor beta chains from one sample sequenced in a study of cytomegalovirus exposure and HLA in healthy donors. PCR involved 60 Vbeta and 13 Jbeta primers. Using immunoSEQ multiplex PCR, the repertoire was profiled, and TCRdb retains in-frame clones only, with some absent. This repertoire shows over 80,000 clones, nearly 80% found once; its top ten account for roughly 6%. Sequencing was done on a sample of PBMCs. The receptors were gathered from a female donor in good health and CMV-seronegative.

The chain is built from TRBV5-1 and TRBJ2-3, with 9 bases identical to TRBD2. V trimming: 3 bases; J trimming: 0 bases; junction bases outside the gene matches: 8. Germline assignment: CDR1 SGHRS and CDR2 YFSETQ. The CDR3 extends over 17 amino acids. In DNA, the CDR3 is TGCGCCAGCAGCTCAACCGGGACTAGCCCGAGCACAGATACGCAGTATTTT. Its protein product is CASSSTGTSPSTDTQYF. Looking up the rest from reference TRBV5-1 and TRBJ2-3 gives the full variable domain: KAGVTQTPRYLIKTRGQQVTLSCSPISGHRSVSWYQQTPGQGLQFLFEYFSETQRNKGNFPGRFSGRQFSNSRSEMNVSTLELGDSALYLCASSSTGTSPSTDTQYFGPGTRLTVL.

The V gene is TRBV5-1, the J gene TRBJ2-3, with 8 bases lining up with TRBD1. V lost 0 bases to trimming and J lost 3 bases; unmatched junction nucleotides: 3. CDR1 and CDR2 (germline): SGHRS, YFSETQ. This CDR3 comprises 15 residues. The CDR3 DNA reads TGCGCCAGCAGCTTGGGCAGGGGGCAAACAGATACGCAGTATTTT. It yields the protein CASSLGRGQTDTQYF.

This chain joins TRBV28 and TRBJ1-1, with 7 positions matching TRBD1. The germline CDR1 and CDR2 sequences are MDHEN and SYDVKM. V shed 8 bases, J shed 4 bases, and the junction held 7 bases outside the gene matches. The CDR3 sequence is 13 residues long. In DNA form, the CDR3 reads TGTGCCAGCGCTCCGGGACAGTCCACTGAAGCTTTCTTT. Translating gives CASAPGQSTEAFF. Filled out from reference TRBV28 and TRBJ1-1, the complete variable domain reads DVKVTQSSRYLVKRTGEKVFLECVQDMDHENMFWYRQDPGLGLRLIYFSYDVKMKEKGDIPEGYSVSREKKERFSLILESASTNQTSMYLCASAPGQSTEAFFGQGTRLTVV.

The chain has TRBV28 and TRBJ2-7, with 7 nucleotides matching TRBD1. CDR1 MDHEN and CDR2 SYDVKM come from the germline V gene. The CDR3 sequence is 14 residues long. V lost 5 bases to trimming and J lost 3 bases; unmatched junction nucleotides: 7. DNA for the CDR3: TGTGCCAGCAGTGCTTGGGCAGGGGGCTACGAGCAGTACTTC. This translates into CASSAWAGGYEQYF.

The genes are TRBV5-1 and TRBJ2-3; no firm D call. Trimming took off 4 bases at V and 2 bases at J, with 8 bases between the two ends. The CDR3 spans 13 residues. Germline lookup yields CDR1 SGHRS and CDR2 YFSETQ. CDR3 sequence: CASSGVNTDTQYF. The DNA for the CDR3 is TGCGCCAGCAGCGGAGTTAACACAGATACGCAGTATTTT.

The chain recombines TRBV2 with TRBJ1-2; no clear D gene. The length of the CDR3 is 16 residues. Trimming cost V 1 base and J 6 bases, with 18 bases left between them. Germline V CDR1 and CDR2: SNHLY, FYNNEI. The CDR3 region is CASSEVAGSPRDGYTF. The CDR3 nucleotides are TGTGCCAGCAGTGAAGTGGCAGGCAGTCCGAGGGATGGCTACACCTTC. Looking up the rest from reference TRBV2 and TRBJ1-2 gives the full variable domain: EPEVTQTPSHQVTQMGQEVILRCVPISNHLYFYWYRQILGQKVEFLVSFYNNEISEKSEIFDDQFSVERPDGSNFTLKIRSTKLEDSAMYFCASSEVAGSPRDGYTFGSGTRLTVV.

The V gene is TRBV11-2, the J gene TRBJ2-4; TRBD2 matches at 12 bases. This CDR3 comprises 17 residues. With 5 bases clipped from V and 2 bases from J, the junction kept 7 bases outside the gene matches. Germline lookup yields CDR1 SGHAT and CDR2 FQNNGV. CDR3 nucleotides: TGTGCCAGCAGCATAACTAGCGGGGGGATAACCAAAAACATTCAGTACTTC. Translated, it gives CASSITSGGITKNIQYF. The whole variable domain, remainder taken from reference TRBV11-2 and TRBJ2-4, is EAGVAQSPRYKIIEKRQSVAFWCNPISGHATLYWYQQILGQGPKLLIQFQNNGVVDDSQLPKDRFSAERLKGVDSTLKIQPAKLEDSAVYLCASSITSGGITKNIQYFGAGTRLSVL.

V gene TRBV19 combines with J gene TRBJ2-3, with a possible D match to TRBD2 (6 bases). Trimming stripped 6 bases from V and 4 bases from J, with 17 bases between. Germline lookup yields CDR1 LNHDA and CDR2 SQIVND (reference sequence). The CDR3 is 15 residues long. CDR3 amino acids: CASRPGTGWPDTQYF. CDR3 DNA: TGTGCCAGTAGACCCGGGACTGGTTGGCCAGATACGCAGTATTTT.

V and J are TRBV9 and TRBJ2-6; D is ambiguous. Trimming cost V 4 bases and J 3 bases, with 8 bases left between them. This CDR3 has 14 amino acids. The germline V gene has CDR1 SGDLS and CDR2 YYNGEE. CDR3 region: CASSTMDGANVLTF. The CDR3 DNA reads TGTGCCAGCAGCACTATGGATGGGGCCAACGTCCTGACTTTC.

V and J are TRBV6-5 and TRBJ2-2, with 7 nucleotides matching TRBD2. J was trimmed by 4 bases and V by 4 bases; bases with no gene match: 6. Germline V gene lookup returns CDR1 MNHEY and CDR2 SVGAGI. CDR3 length: 15 residues. CDR3 protein: CASSFSGGSTGELFF. DNA of the CDR3: TGTGCCAGCAGTTTTTCGGGGGGTTCCACCGGGGAGCTGTTTTTT.

V is TRBV5-1 and J is TRBJ2-3; 7 nucleotides agree with TRBD2. This CDR3 has 15 residues. Trimming took 0 bases from V and 2 from J; bases not matched to a gene: 3. Germline loops: CDR1 SGHRS, CDR2 YFSETQ. For the CDR3, the DNA is TGCGCCAGCAGCTTGGGGGGAGGGAACACAGATACGCAGTATTTT. This translates into CASSLGGGNTDTQYF.

This clone was observed a single time. Other DNA sequences in this sample translate to the same CDR3. The J gene is TRBJ1-5, the V gene TRBV7-9; 7 bases match TRBD1. V was clipped by 5 bases and J by 3 bases; unmatched bases: 4. The germline gives CDR1 SEHNR, CDR2 FQNEAQ (reference sequence). The CDR3 spans 14 residues. CDR3 sequence reads: CASSLTGDNQPQHF. In DNA form, the CDR3 reads TGTGCCAGCAGCCTTACAGGGGACAATCAGCCCCAGCATTTT.

CDR3 DNA sequence: TGTGCCAGCAGCTTACAGGACACGTCCTACGAGCAGTACTTC. Its translation is CASSLQDTSYEQYF. This chain uses TRBV7-8 with TRBJ2-7, with D maybe TRBD1 (5 bases). This CDR3 has 14 residues. Germline V gives CDR1 SGHVS, CDR2 FQNEAQ. With 2 bases removed from V and 1 base from J, the gap between germline ends came to 9 bases. The variable domain in full, completed from reference TRBV7-8 and TRBJ2-7, reads GAGVSQSPRYKVAKRGQDVALRCDPISGHVSLFWYQQALGQGPEFLTYFQNEAQLDKSGLPSDRFFAERPEGSVSTLKIQRTQQEDSAVYLCASSLQDTSYEQYFGPGTRLTVT.

The table lists this clone with a count of one. The chain employs TRBV15 and TRBJ1-4; D remains unclear. Trimming pared 0 bases from V and 8 bases from J, leaving 7 bases between. Germline-derived CDR1 and CDR2 are LNHNV and YYDKDF (reference sequence). The CDR3 is made up of 13 amino acids. The chain's CDR3 is CATSRDLQEKLFF. CDR3 nucleotide sequence: TGTGCCACCAGCAGAGATCTCCAGGAAAAACTGTTTTTT. The entire variable domain, with the rest obtained from reference TRBV15 and TRBJ1-4, is as follows: DAMVIQNPRYQVTQFGKPVTLSCSQTLNHNVMYWYQQKSSQAPKLLFHYYDKDFNNEADTPDNFQSRRPNTSFCFLDIRSPGLGDTAMYLCATSRDLQEKLFFGSGTQLSVL.

V and J are TRBV5-1 and TRBJ2-1; the match to TRBD1 covers 12 bases. Per germline, CDR1 SGHRS and CDR2 YFSETQ. After removal of 4 bases from V and 8 bases from J, the junction contained 10 bases not matched to a gene. This CDR3 has 16 amino acids. The CDR3 region has the DNA TGCGCCAGCAGCCGCCCATGGGACAGGGGGCTCTATGAGCAGTTCTTC. It translates to CASSRPWDRGLYEQFF.

The chain joins TRBV9 to TRBJ2-3, with D perhaps matching TRBD2 (6 bases). The V gene's germline CDR1 is SGDLS and CDR2 YYNGEE. The V end was cut by 1 base, the J end by 5 bases, with 8 bases between. The CDR3 loop spans 13 amino acids. Here the CDR3 DNA reads TGTGCCAGCAGCGTAATGGGAGGAGATACGCAGTATTTT. It specifies CASSVMGGDTQYF. Variable domain in full (rest from reference TRBV9 and TRBJ2-3): DSGVTQTPKHLITATGQRVTLRCSPRSGDLSVYWYQQSLDQGLQFLIQYYNGEERAKGNILERFSAQQFPDLHSELNLSSLELGDSALYFCASSVMGGDTQYFGPGTRLTVL.

The chain combines TRBV15 with TRBJ2-7, with D unclear. Trimming pared 0 bases from V and 12 bases from J, leaving 15 bases between. Germline CDR1 reads LNHNV; CDR2 reads YYDKDF (reference sequence). The CDR3 length is 13 residues. The CDR3 DNA is TGTGCCACCAGCAGAGATATGGCCGCAGGTGGGTACTTC. This encodes CATSRDMAAGGYF.

The chain combines TRBV5-1 with TRBJ2-3; 12 positions agree with TRBD1. Germline V CDR1 and CDR2: SGHRS, YFSETQ. V was pared by 5 bases and J by 4 bases, with 8 bases of the junction left unmatched. This CDR3 has 16 residues. In nucleotides, the CDR3 is TGCGCCAGCAGAGACTCCGGGACAGGGGGCCCAGATACGCAGTATTTT. This encodes CASRDSGTGGPDTQYF.

The chain links TRBV19 to TRBJ2-7; 8 bases are a match to TRBD1. This CDR3 is built from 13 residues. Losses at the gene ends were 7 bases for V and 3 bases for J; bases not matched to a gene: 5. The germline V gene encodes CDR1 LNHDA and CDR2 SQIVND (reference sequence). This CDR3 reads CASTSDRGYEQYF. The CDR3 DNA reads TGTGCCAGTACGAGCGACAGGGGCTACGAGCAGTACTTC.

The chain recombines TRBV27 with TRBJ2-7; the match to TRBD2 covers 9 bases. The CDR3 loop spans 13 amino acids. Looked up from germline, CDR1 is MNHEY and CDR2 is SMNVEV (reference sequence). After removal of 8 bases from V and 2 bases from J, the junction contained 4 bases not matched to a gene. Here the CDR3 reads CASRLAGTYEQYF. CDR3 nucleotides: TGTGCCAGCCGGCTAGCGGGGACCTACGAGCAGTACTTC.

V usage is TRBV10-3 and J usage is TRBJ1-1, with a tentative D call TRBD1 (6 bases). This CDR3 is 12 amino acids long. Germline V gene sequence: CDR1 ENHRY, CDR2 SYGVKD. Between the trimmed V and J ends, which lost 8 bases and 8 bases, there was a span of 15 bases. The CDR3 DNA reads TGTGCCATCGGAAACTACAGGGACGAAGCTTTCTTT. Amino acids: CAIGNYRDEAFF.

This chain joins TRBV6-5 and TRBJ1-5; D not resolved. Trimming cost V 5 bases and J 9 bases, with 17 bases left between them. Per germline, CDR1 MNHEY and CDR2 SVGAGI. This CDR3 is 14 amino acids long. In nucleotides, the CDR3 is TGTGCCAGCAGTGACCTCGCGGGTTATGGGCCCCAGCATTTT. This gives the protein CASSDLAGYGPQHF.

The chain employs TRBV7-9 and TRBJ2-7; the match to TRBD2 covers 8 bases. The CDR3 contains 14 residues. Losses at the gene ends were 5 bases for V and 4 bases for J; bases not matched to a gene: 7. Germline-derived CDR1 and CDR2 are SEHNR and FQNEAQ (reference sequence). The CDR3 region is CASSPGGGQYEQYF. The CDR3 bases are TGTGCCAGCAGCCCCGGGGGGGGGCAATACGAGCAGTACTTC.

This clone was counted between two and nine times. This chain joins TRBV15 and TRBJ2-5; TRBD1 agrees at 10 bases. Germline values: CDR1 LNHNV, CDR2 YYDKDF (reference sequence). Trimming took 3 bases from V and 5 from J; bases not matched to a gene: 6. The CDR3 has 15 residues. The CDR3 DNA reads as TGTGCCACCAGCAGGGATGGGACAGGGGTGGAGACCCAGTACTTC. This sequence encodes CATSRDGTGVETQYF.

This clone was counted once. The V call is TRBV28, the J call TRBJ2-1; D is perhaps TRBD2 (6 bases). Deletions cut 4 bases from V and 7 bases from J, with 17 bases between. This CDR3 spans 15 amino acids. Germline values: CDR1 MDHEN, CDR2 SYDVKM. CDR3 sequence reads: CASSSPSTGENEQFF. CDR3 in DNA: TGTGCCAGCAGTTCCCCTAGTACGGGAGAAAATGAGCAGTTCTTC.